The next 21 T cell receptor beta chains were all read from a single sample in a study of blood T cells in healthy people across ages. Together with a sample-barcoded 5' primer, a J-beta primer mix was included in a second PCR lasting roughly 6 to 12 cycles. TCRdb re-called the 5' RACE reads with MiXCR, one entry per CDR3 protein. Of about 620,000 distinct CDR3 sequences in the sample, roughly 20% were seen once. The sequenced material came from blood. These receptor sequences come from a man between 65 and 79 years old in good health.

V gene TRBV5-1 combines with J gene TRBJ2-1; 9 bases align to TRBD2. Germline CDR1 reads SGHRS; CDR2 reads YFSETQ. This CDR3 is 16 amino acids long. Trimming took 1 base from V and 5 from J; bases not matched to a gene: 7. In DNA form, the CDR3 reads TGCGCCAGCAGCTTGCTGACTAGCGGCTCTCACAATGAGCAGTTCTTC. This translates into CASSLLTSGSHNEQFF.

This chain uses TRBV20-1 with TRBJ2-1, with D tentatively TRBD2 (5 bases). Between the trimmed V and J ends, which lost 3 bases and 3 bases, there was a span of 6 bases. Germline CDR1 is DFQATT and CDR2 is SNEGSKA (reference sequence). CDR3 length: 12 residues. The CDR3 DNA reads as TGCAGTGCTAGCGGGGTCTACAATGAGCAGTTCTTC. Protein: CSASGVYNEQFF.

The V call is TRBV2, the J call TRBJ2-5; 11 positions agree with TRBD2. The CDR3 is 15 residues long. Germline CDR1 and CDR2: SNHLY and FYNNEI. V lost 4 bases and J lost 2; bases outside the gene matches: 3. CDR3: CASSGGLAVQETQYF. CDR3 DNA: TGTGCCAGCAGTGGGGGACTAGCGGTTCAAGAGACCCAGTACTTC. Full variable domain (remainder filled in from reference TRBV2 and TRBJ2-5): EPEVTQTPSHQVTQMGQEVILRCVPISNHLYFYWYRQILGQKVEFLVSFYNNEISEKSEIFDDQFSVERPDGSNFTLKIRSTKLEDSAMYFCASSGGLAVQETQYFGPGTRLLVL.

This clonotype showed up many times. The rearrangement links TRBV29-1 to TRBJ1-1; no clear D. Germline values: CDR1 SQVTM, CDR2 ANQGSEA. Trimming took 7 bases from V and 2 from J, leaving 8 bases between them. CDR3 length: 11 amino acids. The CDR3 nucleotides are TGCAGCGGAGATGAAAACACTGAAGCTTTCTTT. It translates to CSGDENTEAFF. The full variable domain, rest sourced from reference TRBV29-1 and TRBJ1-1, is SAVISQKPSRDICQRGTSLTIQCQVDSQVTMMFWYRQQPGQSLTLIATANQGSEATYESGFVIDKFPISRPNLTFSTLTVSNMSPEDSSIYLCSGDENTEAFFGQGTRLTVV.

The chain is built from TRBV5-6 and TRBJ1-2; possible D gene TRBD1, 6 bases. The CDR3 is 13 residues long. The germline gives CDR1 SGHDT, CDR2 YYEEEE. V was shortened by 0 bases and J by 6 bases, with 9 bases between the two germline ends. CDR3 amino acids: CASSLAPGDGYTF. The CDR3 DNA sequence: TGTGCCAGCAGCTTGGCACCAGGGGATGGCTACACCTTC.

The CDR3: CASGKQGHQETQYF. CDR3 bases: TGTGCCAGCGGGAAACAGGGGCACCAAGAGACCCAGTACTTC. This chain connects TRBV6-1 to TRBJ2-5; 7 bases line up with TRBD1. The CDR3 runs 14 residues. V lost 8 bases and J lost 0; bases outside the gene matches: 6. In germline, CDR1 is MNHNS, CDR2 SASEGT.

The V call is TRBV20-1, the J call TRBJ2-2; D tentatively fits TRBD1 or TRBD2 (7 bases each). CDR1 and CDR2 from the germline V gene are DFQATT and SNEGSKA (reference sequence). The CDR3 is 16 residues long. Deletions cut 1 base from V and 0 bases from J, with 12 bases between. For the CDR3, the DNA is TGCAGTGCTAGAGGGGAGGGGGCACCGAACACCGGGGAGCTGTTTTTT. This gives the protein CSARGEGAPNTGELFF.

Only a few counts were recorded for this clonotype. The CDR3 nucleotides are TGTGCCAGCAGCACCAACGGGGGAGCCTTGTACAATGAGCAGTTCTTC. It yields the protein CASSTNGGALYNEQFF. The chain employs TRBV11-2 and TRBJ2-1; D is perhaps TRBD2 (6 bases). The CDR3 runs 16 residues. Trimming cost V 5 bases and J 4 bases, with 18 bases left between them. CDR1 and CDR2 from the germline V gene are SGHAT and FQNNGV.

V and J are TRBV5-1 and TRBJ1-3, with TRBD1 identical over 7 bases. Looked up from germline, CDR1 is SGHRS and CDR2 is YFSETQ. This CDR3 has 16 residues. J lost 0 bases, V lost 4 bases, and 7 bases had no gene match. CDR3 loop: CASSPDRPTSGNTIYF. The CDR3 bases are TGCGCCAGCAGCCCGGACAGGCCGACCTCTGGAAACACCATATATTTT.

This clonotype came up a few times. The V and J genes are TRBV5-1 and TRBJ2-1; either TRBD1 or TRBD2 may supply D (5 bases each). The J call may be in error: the DNA end matches TRBJ2-7 better. This CDR3 region has 14 residues. Germline loops: CDR1 SGHRS, CDR2 YFSETQ. CDR3 in amino acids: CASSQNGDDYEQYF. As DNA, the CDR3 is TGCGCCAGCAGCCAAAATGGGGACGACTACGAGCAGTACTTC.

This clonotype was seen only a few times. The chain employs TRBV6-6 and TRBJ2-3; tentative D call: TRBD1 (5 bases). Between the trimmed V and J ends, which lost 0 bases and 6 bases, there was a span of 10 bases. The CDR3 sequence is 14 residues long. CDR1 and CDR2 from the germline V gene are MNHNY and SVGAGI (reference sequence). The CDR3 region is CASSYSGDWDTQYF. In DNA form, the CDR3 reads TGTGCCAGCAGTTACTCAGGGGATTGGGATACGCAGTATTTT.

The chain carries TRBV6-5 and TRBJ2-3, with TRBD2 matching 12 bases. The CDR3 totals 19 residues. CDR1 and CDR2 (germline): MNHEY, SVGAGI. The trim removed 4 bases at V and 1 base at J, leaving 12 bases unmatched. The CDR3 loop is CASSWAGTSGPPGTDTQYF. The CDR3 DNA reads as TGTGCCAGCAGTTGGGCCGGGACTAGCGGGCCCCCAGGCACAGATACGCAGTATTTT.

A few counts support this clonotype. The chain joins TRBV20-1 to TRBJ1-1, with TRBD1 matching over 8 bases. The CDR3 runs 15 residues. In germline, CDR1 is DFQATT, CDR2 SNEGSKA (reference sequence). The V gene end was trimmed by 2 bases and the J gene end by 5 bases; junction bases not matched to a gene: 10. The DNA for the CDR3 is TGCAGTGCTAGACCCCCGACAGGGGCGCCGACTGAAGCTTTCTTT. This gives the protein CSARPPTGAPTEAFF.

The CDR3 nucleotides read TGTGCCACCAGCAGAGATCGGCTTGGTGAGACCCAGTACTTC. It specifies CATSRDRLGETQYF. V and J are TRBV15 and TRBJ2-5; no firm D call. Germline V gene sequence: CDR1 LNHNV, CDR2 YYDKDF (reference sequence). The CDR3 runs to 14 residues. V shed 0 bases and J shed 5 bases, with 10 bases lying between them.

This clonotype was detected only a few times. In DNA, the CDR3 is TGTGCCAGCAGGCGGGAGGCCATCTCCTACAATGAGCAGTTCTTC. Protein product: CASRREAISYNEQFF. This chain links TRBV2 with TRBJ2-1, with 8 bases matching TRBD2. The CDR3 consists of 15 residues. The J segment lost 0 bases and the V segment lost 6 bases, leaving 4 bases of the junction unmatched. The germline V gene encodes CDR1 SNHLY and CDR2 FYNNEI.

This clonotype occurred a few times. This rearrangement joins TRBV10-3 to TRBJ2-1; 13 nucleotides agree with TRBD2. The CDR3 runs to 20 residues. J was trimmed by 2 bases and V by 2 bases; bases with no gene match: 12. Germline V gene data show CDR1 as ENHRY and CDR2 as SYGVKD. The CDR3 loop is CAISETNPLGLAGTYNEQFF. Here the CDR3 DNA reads TGTGCCATCAGTGAGACCAACCCCCTGGGACTAGCGGGAACCTACAATGAGCAGTTCTTC.

This clonotype showed up just a few times. This chain links TRBV7-2 with TRBJ2-5, with 7 bases fitting TRBD2. Gene TRBJ2-7 matches the end of the DNA better, so the J call may be wrong. The V gene's germline CDR1 is SGHTA and CDR2 FQGNSA. The CDR3 is 18 amino acids. CDR3 loop: CASSLEAASGISSYEQYF. In DNA form, the CDR3 reads TGTGCCAGCAGCTTAGAGGCAGCTAGCGGTATAAGCTCCTACGAGCAGTACTTC.

The CDR3 is CSVGVRLNTEAFF. The CDR3 nucleotides are TGCAGCGTTGGGGTCAGGCTGAACACTGAAGCTTTCTTT. J is TRBJ1-1 and V is TRBV29-1; D not resolved. Germline V lookup: CDR1 SQVTM, CDR2 ANQGSEA. V lost 4 bases, J lost 0 bases, and 9 bases lay in between. The CDR3 has 13 amino acids. The entire variable domain, with the rest obtained from reference TRBV29-1 and TRBJ1-1, is as follows: SAVISQKPSRDICQRGTSLTIQCQVDSQVTMMFWYRQQPGQSLTLIATANQGSEATYESGFVIDKFPISRPNLTFSTLTVSNMSPEDSSIYLCSVGVRLNTEAFFGQGTRLTVV.

This clonotype was seen a few times. J is TRBJ2-2 and V is TRBV20-1; 9 nucleotides align to TRBD2. The CDR3 spans 14 residues. J was trimmed by 7 bases and V by 4 bases; bases with no gene match: 7. Germline values: CDR1 DFQATT, CDR2 SNEGSKA (reference sequence). The CDR3 coding sequence is TGCAGTGCTAAGGATAGCGGGAGCTTCGGGGAGCTGTTTTTT. It yields the protein CSAKDSGSFGELFF.

The V call is TRBV7-6, the J call TRBJ1-6; 7 bases fit TRBD1. The germline V gene encodes CDR1 SGHVS and CDR2 FNYEAQ. The CDR3 spans 13 residues. V was clipped by 4 bases and J by 7 bases; unmatched bases: 1. In DNA form, the CDR3 reads TGTGCCAGCAGCTCGACAGGGAATTCACCCCTCCACTTT. It codes for CASSSTGNSPLHF.

The chain combines TRBV12-3 or TRBV12-4 with TRBJ1-2; TRBD1 matches 8 bases. V lost 6 bases to trimming and J lost 8 bases; unmatched junction nucleotides: 11. CDR3 size: 14 residues. The CDR3 nucleotides read TGTGCCAGCAGACCGACAGGGGCAAGGAGCGGCTACACCTTC. It codes for CASRPTGARSGYTF.